This TCR beta chain was profiled in a study of CD8 T cells in ankylosing spondylitis. CDR3 length: 16 residues. Germline assignment: CDR1 MNHEY and CDR2 SMNVEV (reference sequence). The trim removed 8 bases at V and 4 bases at J, leaving 14 bases unmatched. General study results and limits: Within ankylosing spondylitis blood, a TCR beta motif made up of eight highly homologous variants appeared to be characteristic. Some motif variants had been reported before (in reactive arthritis synovial fluid and blood).

This clonotype was found a few times. Its antigen is currently unknown. Scientists made TCR beta libraries using quantitative 5'-RACE with molecular barcodes. A single record per CDR3 protein comes from TCRdb applying MiXCR to the 5' RACE reads. The table lists some 700,000 distinct CDR3 sequences, under 20% of them singletons. The chain is built from TRBV27 and TRBJ2-7; 10 bases are a match to TRBD2. The receptor was derived from a male donor with ankylosing spondylitis. The specimen was blood, either unsorted or a sorted T cell fraction (not recorded which). CDR3 region: CASGRTRASGSYEQYF. The CDR3, as DNA: TGTGCCAGCGGCCGGACGAGGGCTAGCGGGAGTTACGAGCAGTACTTC.